Listed below are T cell receptor beta chains from one sample, sequenced in a study of response to subunit inactivated influenza vaccine. TCRdb reprocessed the RT-PCR reads via MiXCR and lists one record per CDR3 protein. The table lists about 650,000 distinct CDR3 sequences, 14% of them singletons. The sequenced sample was PBMCs from blood, obtained 14 to 15 days before vaccination. The receptor source for this set is a man aged 50-60 years who received an inactivated influenza vaccine. Both conserved end residues are part of each CDR3. The D gene is left open where the match is weak. Only some rows state a clone size, as once, few, many or a class for expanded clones.

- TRBJ2-3 TRBV5-6 - TGTGCCAGCAGACCCCAAGGCCCAGATACGCAGTATTTT CASRPQGPDTQYF
- TRBJ1-1 TRBV18 - TGTGCCAGCTCACTACGGACCGTGGCAGCTTTCTTT CASSLRTVAAFF
- TRBJ2-3 TRBV5-1 - TGCGCCAGCAGCCTAACGGCCCTCCTCACAGATACGCAGTATTTT CASSLTALLTDTQYF
TRBD2 TRBJ2-1 TRBV7-6 few TGTGCCAGCAGCTTAGGAGGACTAGCGGAACGGTTAGACAATGAGCAGTTCTTC CASSLGGLAERLDNEQFF
TRBD2 TRBJ2-7 TRBV20-1 - TGCAGTGGGGAGTCGGGAGGCCCCTACGAGCAGTACTTC CSGESGGPYEQYF
- TRBJ2-7 TRBV7-2 few TGTGCCAGCAGCTTAGCAAGTGGGGGAGTCGTCTACGAGCAGTACTTC CASSLASGGVVYEQYF
- TRBJ1-1 TRBV7-9 - TGTGCCAGCAGCTCCCTCAGGGGGAACACTGAAGCTTTCTTT CASSSLRGNTEAFF
- TRBJ2-5 TRBV28 once TGTGCCAGCAGCCATCCCCACGAGACCCAGTACTTC CASSHPHETQYF
TRBD2 TRBJ2-5 TRBV2 - TGTGCCAGCAACTGGGAGGGAGAGACCCAGTACTTC CASNWEGETQYF
- TRBJ1-2 TRBV27 - TGTGCCAGCAGTTCCTTCATACAGGGTAATGGCTACACCTTC CASSSFIQGNGYTF
- TRBJ2-5 TRBV15 - TGTGCCACCAGCAGAGATGTCGCGACTCCGAGGAACCGCCAAGAGACCCAGTACTTC CATSRDVATPRNRQETQYF
- TRBJ2-7 TRBV29-1 few TGCAGCGTCCTGGGGCCCGAGCAGTACTTC CSVLGPEQYF
TRBD2 TRBJ2-1 TRBV11-2 few TGTGCCAGCAGCTTAGTACTAGCGGGAGGGTATTTCCATGAGCAGTTCTTC CASSLVLAGGYFHEQFF
- TRBJ2-1 TRBV15 - TGTGCCACCAGCAAAGATCTCGGACTCTCGTACAATGAGCAGTTCTTC CATSKDLGLSYNEQFF
TRBD2 TRBJ2-5 TRBV12-3/TRBV12-4 - TGTGCCAGCAGTAAGTCGACTAGCGTCGAGACCCAGTACTTC CASSKSTSVETQYF
- TRBJ2-5 TRBV20-1 few TGCAGTGCTAGAGATTCAAGGCAGTCGGAGACCCAGTACTTC CSARDSRQSETQYF